This T cell receptor beta chain was recovered during a study of T-cell reconstitution after alpha-beta-depleted transplantation in children. Construction of the TCRbeta library involved unique molecular identifiers. TCRdb recomputed calls from the PCR reads with MiXCR, one row per CDR3 protein. The repertoire holds about 180,000 distinct CDR3 sequences, 11% seen once, with less than 15% in the top ten. This clonotype appeared many times. The antigen is undetermined. Study-wide results and caveats: Several patients had high TCRbeta diversity at day 60; it came from surviving recipient T cells and thymic progenitors. At the one-year point after transplant, T-cell counts and TCRbeta diversity were found to come mostly from T cells that had been newly produced. Several hundred expanded graft clones reportedly supplied alpha-beta T cells about two months after transplant.

Germline V gene sequence: CDR1 LNHNV, CDR2 YYDKDF (reference sequence). V lost 3 bases to trimming and J lost 6 bases; unmatched junction nucleotides: 8. The CDR3 spans 16 residues. Here the sequenced sample was PBMCs, taken before TCRalphabeta/CD19-depleted stem cell transplant. This TCR was recovered from a boy younger than 10 with acute myeloid leukemia, due to receive a stem cell transplant. The genes are TRBV15 and TRBJ2-5; 12 bases agree with TRBD2. CDR3 in amino acids: CATSSVGLAGRKTQYF. The DNA for the CDR3 is TGTGCCACCAGCAGTGTCGGACTAGCGGGAAGGAAGACCCAGTACTTC. Filled out from reference TRBV15 and TRBJ2-5, the complete variable domain reads DAMVIQNPRYQVTQFGKPVTLSCSQTLNHNVMYWYQQKSSQAPKLLFHYYDKDFNNEADTPDNFQSRRPNTSFCFLDIRSPGLGDTAMYLCATSSVGLAGRKTQYFGPGTRLLVL.